These 3 T cell receptor beta chains came from one sample sequenced in a study of cytomegalovirus exposure and HLA in healthy donors (TCRdb year 2017). Library construction relied on the immunoSEQ multiplex PCR assay. A mixture of 60 forward primers for TCR Vbeta segments and 13 reverse primers for TCR Jbeta segments was used in the multiplex PCR. The table was pulled from immuneACCESS by TCRdb, which kept in-frame rearrangements only. Such tables lose some clones; where checked, under half of the loss comes from unresolved V genes, and the rest has no known cause. In all, the sample holds some 130,000 clones, and approximately 74% of those were seen once. The leading ten clones occupy roughly 7% of the sample. The specimen was PBMCs. These receptors were obtained from a male donor in good health and CMV-seronegative.

This clone was counted a single time. The V gene is TRBV11-2, the J gene TRBJ2-7; 8 positions agree with TRBD1. Germline loops: CDR1 SGHAT, CDR2 FQNNGV. V was pared by 1 base and J by 4 bases, with 6 bases of the junction left unmatched. The CDR3 totals 15 residues. The CDR3 reads CASSLARDRRYEQYF. CDR3 DNA: TGTGCCAGCAGCTTAGCCCGGGACAGGAGATACGAGCAGTACTTC.

The CDR3 reads CASSQFEGYTGELFF. The CDR3, as DNA: TGTGCCAGCAGCCAATTCGAGGGTTACACCGGGGAGCTGTTTTTT. The chain uses TRBV14 and TRBJ2-2; possibly TRBD2 for D (5 bases). This CDR3 has 15 amino acids. Germline V gene sequence: CDR1 SGHDN, CDR2 FVKESK. V lost 2 bases and J 3 bases, leaving 10 bases between the germline ends.

V is TRBV5-6 and J is TRBJ2-6; D gene unclear. Per germline, CDR1 SGHDT and CDR2 YYEEEE. V lost 0 bases and J lost 5, with 6 bases in between. This CDR3 spans 14 amino acids. This CDR3 reads CASSLGARANVLTF. In DNA form, the CDR3 reads TGTGCCAGCAGCTTGGGGGCCAGGGCCAACGTCCTGACTTTC.